Following are 11 T cell receptor beta chains from one sample sequenced in a study of identifying expanded T cells in peripheral blood. Generated by immunoSEQ multiplex PCR, the TCRdb table keeps only in-frame clones and is missing some. The sample has around 94,000 clones; around 84% are singletons. The sequenced sample was blood. The receptors here all came from a person between 18 and 69 years old in good health.

The CDR3 nucleotides are TGTGCCAGGGAGAGGGAGGGCAGAAAAAATGAAAAACTGTTTTTT. This codes for CAREREGRKNEKLFF. The chain has TRBV9 and TRBJ1-4; D is unclear. V was shortened by 8 bases and J by 5 bases, with 19 bases between the two germline ends. The CDR3 has 15 amino acids. Per germline, CDR1 SGDLS and CDR2 YYNGEE.

The genes are TRBV2 and TRBJ2-7; D call uncertain. V lost 4 bases and J lost 3, with 10 bases in between. CDR1 is SNHLY and CDR2 is FYNNEI in the germline V gene. The CDR3 has 13 amino acids. CDR3 DNA: TGTGCCAGCAGTGTTGGACGTAGCTACGAGCAGTACTTC. Its protein is CASSVGRSYEQYF.

The rearrangement uses TRBV5-4 and TRBJ2-5, with 7 bases identical to TRBD1. The germline gives CDR1 SGHNT, CDR2 YYREEE (reference sequence). V lost 4 bases and J lost 4; bases outside the gene matches: 7. The CDR3 covers 14 residues. The CDR3 DNA follows: TGTGCCAGCAGCCCTATGACAGGGTCAGAGACCCAGTACTTC. This translates into CASSPMTGSETQYF.

This clone has only one observation. The chain uses TRBV4-3 and TRBJ1-2; no reliable D call. The CDR3 loop spans 15 amino acids. Trimming pared 2 bases from V and 6 bases from J, leaving 16 bases between. Germline values: CDR1 LGHNA, CDR2 YSLEER. CDR3 bases: TGCGCCAGCAGCCAAAAGGGCGTTGGCGGTGATGGCTACACCTTC. Encoded protein: CASSQKGVGGDGYTF.

V and J are TRBV19 and TRBJ2-3; unclear D gene. This CDR3 has 19 amino acids. CDR1 is LNHDA, CDR2 SQIVND, per germline (reference sequence). V was cut by 4 bases and J by 3 bases, with 26 bases left in between. CDR3 DNA sequence: TGTGCCAGTAGTAACCCAAACTATCGTGGGCGCGCTCCGACAGATACGCAGTATTTT. Protein product: CASSNPNYRGRAPTDTQYF. Using reference TRBV19 and TRBJ2-3 for the parts outside the CDR3, the full variable domain is DGGITQSPKYLFRKEGQNVTLSCEQNLNHDAMYWYRQDPGQGLRLIYYSQIVNDFQKGDIAEGYSVSREKKESFPLTVTSAQKNPTAFYLCASSNPNYRGRAPTDTQYFGPGTRLTVL.

The chain employs TRBV7-9 and TRBJ2-5, with D possibly being TRBD1 (5 bases). The CDR3 consists of 13 residues. The germline gives CDR1 SEHNR, CDR2 FQNEAQ (reference sequence). V was trimmed by 5 bases and J by 3 bases, leaving 10 bases between them. The CDR3 region is CASSEGAKETQYF. Here the CDR3 DNA reads TGTGCCAGCAGCGAAGGGGCAAAAGAGACCCAGTACTTC.

V is TRBV7-2 and J is TRBJ2-2; the D is unclear. The CDR3 loop spans 14 amino acids. V lost 2 bases and J lost 5, with 9 bases in between. Germline V gene sequence: CDR1 SGHTA, CDR2 FQGNSA. The CDR3 nucleotides read TGTGCCAGCAGCTTAATGTCAGTGACCGGGGAGCTGTTTTTT. It yields the protein CASSLMSVTGELFF.

This chain connects TRBV7-9 to TRBJ2-5; perhaps TRBD1 as D (5 bases). The CDR3 is made up of 17 amino acids. Germline values: CDR1 SEHNR, CDR2 FQNEAQ (reference sequence). The V end lost 1 base, the J end lost 5 bases, and 20 bases lay between the germline ends. CDR3 loop: CASSLVSGVGKGETQYF. The CDR3 nucleotides read TGTGCCAGCAGCTTAGTTTCCGGTGTAGGAAAGGGGGAGACCCAGTACTTC.

DNA for the CDR3: TGTGCCAGCAGCTTAGTGAGAGGACATCTTAAAGAGACCCAGTACTTC. Translating gives CASSLVRGHLKETQYF. V gene TRBV11-3 combines with J gene TRBJ2-5; tentative D call: TRBD1 (5 bases). Germline V gene sequence: CDR1 SGHNT, CDR2 YENEEA. The CDR3 has 16 residues. Trimming removed 1 base at V and 3 bases at J, with 15 bases between.

The gene calls are TRBV4-1 and TRBJ2-4, with TRBD1 matching 7 bases. Looked up from germline, CDR1 is MGHRA and CDR2 is YSYEKL. The CDR3 extends over 16 amino acids. With V trimmed by 1 base and J by 7 bases, 10 bases remained unmatched. The CDR3 is CASSQGSVQGFNIQYF. The CDR3 region has the DNA TGCGCCAGCAGCCAAGGAAGTGTACAGGGGTTTAACATTCAGTACTTC.

There are a few counts of this clone. The chain has TRBV7-3 and TRBJ1-1, with 7 nucleotides matching TRBD1. Germline CDR1 SGHTA, CDR2 FQGTGA. The CDR3 length is 15 residues. J was trimmed by 5 bases and V by 5 bases; bases with no gene match: 11. CDR3 DNA: TGTGCCAGCAGCCCTCAGGGGGGCCTGGGGACTGAAGCTTTCTTT. Protein: CASSPQGGLGTEAFF.